The rows below give T cell receptor beta chains drawn from one sample of a study of OX40 agonist ivuxolimab in advanced cancers. The repertoire was sequenced with immunoSEQ multiplex PCR; TCRdb's copy has only in-frame clones and lacks some. Among 43,000 or so clones, about 90% were seen once, and the ten largest hold approximately 0.97%. The sequencing here drew on CD4+ or CD8+ T cells sorted from blood, taken in a trial of the OX40 agonist ivuxolimab. These TCRs come from an adult with an advanced solid tumor such as melanoma, head and neck, liver or kidney cancer. Both conserved end residues are part of each CDR3. D genes are given only for firm matches. Expanded clones are given a class, and other clones once, few, many or no size at all.

d_call: TRBD2; clone_size: .; j_call: TRBJ2-1; v_call: TRBV7-2; cdr3_nt: TGTGCCAGCAGCCTAGCGGGACCCACTTCGAATGAGCAGTTCTTC; cdr3_aa: CASSLAGPTSNEQFF
d_call: .; clone_size: .; j_call: TRBJ2-7; v_call: TRBV4-3; cdr3_nt: TGCGCCAGCAGCCAAGATTGGCTGAGCGACGAGCAGTACTTC; cdr3_aa: CASSQDWLSDEQYF
d_call: .; clone_size: .; j_call: TRBJ1-1; v_call: TRBV5-4; cdr3_nt: TGTGCCAGCAGCGTCAGAGACAGTGGAGCTTTCTTT; cdr3_aa: CASSVRDSGAFF
d_call: .; clone_size: .; j_call: TRBJ1-1; v_call: TRBV5-4; cdr3_nt: TGTGCCAGCAGCTTGCGGCGACAGCCGAACACTGAAGCTTTCTTT; cdr3_aa: CASSLRRQPNTEAFF
d_call: TRBD2; clone_size: .; j_call: TRBJ2-1; v_call: TRBV4-2; cdr3_nt: TGTGCCAGCAGCCAAGGCGGGAGAACCTACAATGAGCAGTTCTTC; cdr3_aa: CASSQGGRTYNEQFF
d_call: .; clone_size: few; j_call: TRBJ2-3; v_call: TRBV7-2; cdr3_nt: TGTGCCAGCAGCTTGGAGGGGGAATTTGGTACGCAGTATTTT; cdr3_aa: CASSLEGEFGTQYF
d_call: TRBD2; clone_size: .; j_call: TRBJ2-3; v_call: TRBV28; cdr3_nt: TGTGCCAGCAGTTTAACTGCGGGAGGGCCGTGGGGCACAGATACGCAGTATTTT; cdr3_aa: CASSLTAGGPWGTDTQYF
d_call: .; clone_size: .; j_call: TRBJ2-5; v_call: TRBV6-1; cdr3_nt: TGTGCCAGTGAGGTGCCAGGGGGGTTAGAGACCCAGTACTTC; cdr3_aa: CASEVPGGLETQYF
d_call: .; clone_size: .; j_call: TRBJ2-6; v_call: TRBV28; cdr3_nt: TGTGCCAGCAGTACCCAGCGCACTGGGGCCAACGTCCTGACTTTC; cdr3_aa: CASSTQRTGANVLTF
d_call: .; clone_size: .; j_call: TRBJ2-3; v_call: TRBV9; cdr3_nt: TGTGCCAGCAGCGTCTATCAGGGGCGCACAGATACGCAGTATTTT; cdr3_aa: CASSVYQGRTDTQYF
d_call: TRBD1; clone_size: .; j_call: TRBJ1-1; v_call: TRBV6-6; cdr3_nt: TGTGCCGGTAAACCCGGGACAGGGGTTAACACTGAAGCTTTCTTT; cdr3_aa: CAGKPGTGVNTEAFF
d_call: .; clone_size: .; j_call: TRBJ2-2; v_call: TRBV28; cdr3_nt: TGTGCCAGCAGTTTAGGAGGGGCGGTCGGGGAGCTGTTTTTT; cdr3_aa: CASSLGGAVGELFF
d_call: .; clone_size: few; j_call: TRBJ2-7; v_call: TRBV18; cdr3_nt: TGTGCCAGCTCACTTAGGGACATTACCTACGAGCAGTACTTC; cdr3_aa: CASSLRDITYEQYF
d_call: .; clone_size: .; j_call: TRBJ2-1; v_call: TRBV9; cdr3_nt: TGTGCCAGCAGCCCCCTTCGGTTCTACAATGAGCAGTTCTTC; cdr3_aa: CASSPLRFYNEQFF
d_call: TRBD1; clone_size: .; j_call: TRBJ2-2; v_call: TRBV11-3; cdr3_nt: TGTGCCAGCAGCCCCTCCAGGGGGAGCGGGGAGCTGTTTTTT; cdr3_aa: CASSPSRGSGELFF
d_call: .; clone_size: .; j_call: TRBJ2-5; v_call: TRBV6-5; cdr3_nt: TGTGCCAGCAGTCGGAACCAAGAGACCCAGTACTTC; cdr3_aa: CASSRNQETQYF
d_call: TRBD1; clone_size: .; j_call: TRBJ1-3; v_call: TRBV2; cdr3_nt: TGTGCCAGCAGTCCCACGACATATACAGGGGGCAGCTCTGGAAACACCATATATTTT; cdr3_aa: CASSPTTYTGGSSGNTIYF
d_call: .; clone_size: .; j_call: TRBJ1-5; v_call: TRBV19; cdr3_nt: TGTGCCAGTAGTATAGACCTACAGGGTCATCAGCCCCAGCATTTT; cdr3_aa: CASSIDLQGHQPQHF
d_call: TRBD1; clone_size: .; j_call: TRBJ2-7; v_call: TRBV6-9; cdr3_nt: TGTGCCAGCAGTCCCCGGGACAGCTACGAGCAGTACTTC; cdr3_aa: CASSPRDSYEQYF
d_call: TRBD1; clone_size: once; j_call: TRBJ1-1; v_call: TRBV5-4; cdr3_nt: TGTGCCAGCAGCTTCCTTGGACAGGGGGCTGAAAGAGACACTGAAGCTTTCTTT; cdr3_aa: CASSFLGQGAERDTEAFF
d_call: .; clone_size: few; j_call: TRBJ1-6; v_call: TRBV18; cdr3_nt: TGTGCCAGCTCACCCGAGGGCGATTCACCCCTCCACTTT; cdr3_aa: CASSPEGDSPLHF
d_call: .; clone_size: .; j_call: TRBJ2-5; v_call: TRBV7-2; cdr3_nt: TGTGCCAGCAGCTTAAATCCCCCTAGCGTCTTGGTCCAAGAGACCCAGTACTTC; cdr3_aa: CASSLNPPSVLVQETQYF
d_call: .; clone_size: .; j_call: TRBJ1-3; v_call: TRBV9; cdr3_nt: TGTGCCAGCAGCTCGGAGGGCAGCTCTGGAAACACCATATATTTT; cdr3_aa: CASSSEGSSGNTIYF
d_call: TRBD1; clone_size: .; j_call: TRBJ1-2; v_call: TRBV6-1; cdr3_nt: TGTGCCAGCAGTCTACAGGGGAGGATAGGCTACACCTTC; cdr3_aa: CASSLQGRIGYTF
d_call: .; clone_size: .; j_call: TRBJ2-4; v_call: TRBV21-1; cdr3_nt: TGTGCCAGCAGCAAAGGCGCCAAAAACATTCAGTACTTC; cdr3_aa: CASSKGAKNIQYF
d_call: TRBD1; clone_size: .; j_call: TRBJ2-5; v_call: TRBV28; cdr3_nt: TGTGCCAGCAGTTCAAACAGGGGGCCTGGGGAGACCCAGTACTTC; cdr3_aa: CASSSNRGPGETQYF
d_call: TRBD2; clone_size: few; j_call: TRBJ2-1; v_call: TRBV7-9; cdr3_nt: TGTGCCAGCAGTCTAAGGGCTAGCGGGGATGATGAGCAGTTCTTC; cdr3_aa: CASSLRASGDDEQFF
d_call: .; clone_size: .; j_call: TRBJ1-1; v_call: TRBV6-5; cdr3_nt: TGTGCCAGCAGTTCCTCCGGGGGCCCTGAAGCTTTCTTT; cdr3_aa: CASSSSGGPEAFF
d_call: .; clone_size: .; j_call: TRBJ1-1; v_call: TRBV28; cdr3_nt: TGTGCCAGCAAAAACACTGAAGCTTTCTTT; cdr3_aa: CASKNTEAFF
d_call: TRBD1; clone_size: once; j_call: TRBJ1-1; v_call: TRBV28; cdr3_nt: TGTGCCAGCAGTATGCAGGGGGCGAAAACTGAAGCTTTCTTT; cdr3_aa: CASSMQGAKTEAFF
d_call: .; clone_size: once; j_call: TRBJ2-5; v_call: TRBV6-1; cdr3_nt: TGTGCCAGCAGTGGGACACTCGACCCCGGAGAGACCCAGTACTTC; cdr3_aa: CASSGTLDPGETQYF
d_call: .; clone_size: .; j_call: TRBJ2-6; v_call: TRBV9; cdr3_nt: TGTGCCAGCACCTCAATGGGGCGGGGTGGGGCCAACGTCCTGACTTTC; cdr3_aa: CASTSMGRGGANVLTF
d_call: TRBD1; clone_size: once; j_call: TRBJ2-1; v_call: TRBV9; cdr3_nt: TGTGCCAGCAGCGTAGAGGGACAGGGATTCAATGAGCAGTTCTTC; cdr3_aa: CASSVEGQGFNEQFF
d_call: .; clone_size: .; j_call: TRBJ2-7; v_call: TRBV2; cdr3_nt: TGTGCCAGCAGTGACCACTACGAGCAGTACTTC; cdr3_aa: CASSDHYEQYF
d_call: TRBD1; clone_size: .; j_call: TRBJ2-1; v_call: TRBV19; cdr3_nt: TGTGCCAGTAGTATGGGGGACAGGGGGCCCGGAAATGAGCAGTTCTTC; cdr3_aa: CASSMGDRGPGNEQFF
d_call: .; clone_size: .; j_call: TRBJ1-1; v_call: TRBV7-2; cdr3_nt: TGTGCCAGCAGCTTAGGGGCGAACACTGAAGCTTTCTTT; cdr3_aa: CASSLGANTEAFF
d_call: TRBD2; clone_size: .; j_call: TRBJ2-2; v_call: TRBV5-1; cdr3_nt: TGCGCCAGCAGCTGGACTAGCGGGAGGGCCACTGGCACCGGGGAGCTGTTTTTT; cdr3_aa: CASSWTSGRATGTGELFF
d_call: .; clone_size: .; j_call: TRBJ2-5; v_call: TRBV7-9; cdr3_nt: TGTGCCAGCAGCTTAGAGGTTTATGGGTTCGGAGAGACCCAGTACTTC; cdr3_aa: CASSLEVYGFGETQYF
d_call: .; clone_size: .; j_call: TRBJ2-3; v_call: TRBV5-6; cdr3_nt: TGTGCCAGCCTCCTGAGGGGAGATACGCAGTATTTT; cdr3_aa: CASLLRGDTQYF
d_call: TRBD2; clone_size: .; j_call: TRBJ2-2; v_call: TRBV19; cdr3_nt: TGTGCCAGTAGTCTCCACAAGACTAGCGGGGACTTCTGGAGTGTCTTGCCCGGGGAGCTGTTTTTT; cdr3_aa: CASSLHKTSGDFWSVLPGELFF
d_call: .; clone_size: .; j_call: TRBJ1-6; v_call: TRBV2; cdr3_nt: TGTGCCAGCTCCCCGCAGGGAATTCATAATTCACCCCTCCACTTT; cdr3_aa: CASSPQGIHNSPLHF
d_call: .; clone_size: few; j_call: TRBJ2-7; v_call: TRBV30; cdr3_nt: TGTGCCTGGAGTCTAACGGGAGTATACGAGCAGTACTTC; cdr3_aa: CAWSLTGVYEQYF
d_call: .; clone_size: .; j_call: TRBJ1-6; v_call: TRBV5-5; cdr3_nt: TGTGCCAGCAGCTCGGGAGATAATTCACCCCTCCACTTT; cdr3_aa: CASSSGDNSPLHF
d_call: .; clone_size: .; j_call: TRBJ2-1; v_call: TRBV19; cdr3_nt: TGTGCCAGTAGTCCTGGGACATCCCCCTACAATGAGCAGTTCTTC; cdr3_aa: CASSPGTSPYNEQFF
d_call: .; clone_size: .; j_call: TRBJ2-1; v_call: TRBV28; cdr3_nt: TGTGCCAGCAGTTTAGGCCGAGAGCAGTTCTTC; cdr3_aa: CASSLGREQFF
d_call: .; clone_size: .; j_call: TRBJ2-1; v_call: TRBV11-2; cdr3_nt: TGTGCCAGCAGCCGCGGCGGCCTACATTACAATGAGCAGTTCTTC; cdr3_aa: CASSRGGLHYNEQFF
d_call: .; clone_size: .; j_call: TRBJ2-3; v_call: TRBV19; cdr3_nt: TGTGCCAGTAGTATTAGAAAGGGCTACCCTAGCACAGATACGCAGTATTTT; cdr3_aa: CASSIRKGYPSTDTQYF
d_call: .; clone_size: .; j_call: TRBJ2-2; v_call: TRBV29-1; cdr3_nt: TGCAGCGTCGGACAGCTCCACACCGGGGAGCTGTTTTTT; cdr3_aa: CSVGQLHTGELFF
d_call: TRBD1; clone_size: .; j_call: TRBJ2-5; v_call: TRBV5-4; cdr3_nt: TGTGCCAGCAGCTGGGACAGGGAGGGCCAGTACTTC; cdr3_aa: CASSWDREGQYF
d_call: .; clone_size: .; j_call: TRBJ2-7; v_call: TRBV28; cdr3_nt: TGTGCCAGCAGTTCTACAGGGAGATACGAGCAGTACTTC; cdr3_aa: CASSSTGRYEQYF
d_call: .; clone_size: .; j_call: TRBJ2-1; v_call: TRBV21-1; cdr3_nt: TGTGCCAGCAGCAAACAGGGACTAACCCTCTCCTACAATGAGCAGTTCTTC; cdr3_aa: CASSKQGLTLSYNEQFF